These 25 T cell receptor beta chains came from one sample sequenced in a study of T-cell memory formation after mild COVID-19. TCRdb recomputed calls from the 5' RACE reads with MiXCR, one row per CDR3 protein. Among just under 550,000 distinct CDR3 sequences listed, roughly 21% were seen once. Sequencing was carried out using PBMCs or a T cell subset sorted from them (not recorded which). The receptor set was obtained from an adult woman who had mild COVID-19 (a few samples of this study predate the infection). Cell type and time point are not known.

CDR3 DNA: TGCGCCAGCAGCTTAGACCCGCCTAGCGGGAAATCCTACGAGCAGTACTTC. It translates to CASSLDPPSGKSYEQYF. This rearrangement joins TRBV5-1 to TRBJ2-7; 9 bases match TRBD2. The length of the CDR3 is 17 residues. V lost 2 bases to trimming and J lost 1 base; unmatched junction nucleotides: 10. Germline V gives CDR1 SGHRS, CDR2 YFSETQ.

This clonotype occurred a few times. This chain uses TRBV11-2 with TRBJ1-1; no clear D gene. The germline CDR1 and CDR2 sequences are SGHAT and FQNNGV. The CDR3 runs to 13 residues. Trimming took off 3 bases at V and 4 bases at J, with 9 bases between the two ends. For the CDR3, the DNA is TGTGCCAGCAGCTTTGCCTTCCCCACTGAAGCTTTCTTT. This translates into CASSFAFPTEAFF.

This clonotype was seen just once. This rearrangement joins TRBV15 to TRBJ2-7, with TRBD1 identical over 9 bases. CDR3 length: 13 residues. CDR1 and CDR2 from the germline V gene are LNHNV and YYDKDF (reference sequence). J gave up 5 bases and V 4 bases, and 3 bases lay outside the gene matches. For the CDR3, the DNA is TGTGCCACCAGCACGGGACAGGGCAACGAGCAGTACTTC. This translates into CATSTGQGNEQYF.

This clonotype showed up just a few times. This chain uses TRBV7-6 with TRBJ1-1, with unresolved D. The CDR3 totals 16 residues. Germline V CDR1 and CDR2: SGHVS, FNYEAQ. V gave up 3 bases and J gave up 1 base, with 15 bases separating them. CDR3 DNA sequence: TGTGCCAGCAGCTTTTGGCTTAGGGCGGAGAACACTGAAGCTTTCTTT. Its translation: CASSFWLRAENTEAFF. The full variable domain, its missing parts supplied by reference TRBV7-6 and TRBJ1-1, is GAGVSQSPRYKVTKRGQDVALRCDPISGHVSLYWYRQALGQGPEFLTYFNYEAQQDKSGLPNDRFSAERPEGSISTLTIQRTEQRDSAMYRCASSFWLRAENTEAFFGQGTRLTVV.

This clonotype appeared a few times. The chain links TRBV10-3 to TRBJ2-7, with D maybe TRBD2 (6 bases). This CDR3 has 13 amino acids. CDR1 and CDR2 (germline): ENHRY, SYGVKD. Trimming pared 6 bases from V and 4 bases from J, leaving 13 bases between. CDR3: CAIRMDGGYEQYF. The CDR3 DNA follows: TGTGCCATCAGAATGGACGGAGGGTACGAGCAGTACTTC.

There are a few counts of this clonotype. This rearrangement joins TRBV20-1 to TRBJ2-5; D is uncertain. The V end lost 7 bases, the J end lost 5 bases, and 8 bases lay between the germline ends. CDR3 size: 10 residues. Looked up from germline, CDR1 is DFQATT and CDR2 is SNEGSKA (reference sequence). CDR3 loop: CSGTEETQYF. The CDR3 DNA follows: TGCAGTGGGACGGAGGAGACCCAGTACTTC.

This clonotype was found many times. V is TRBV4-1 and J is TRBJ1-1; D is undetermined. V was pared by 3 bases and J by 2 bases, with 7 bases between. CDR3 length equals 13 residues. Germline CDR1 and CDR2: MGHRA and YSYEKL. This CDR3 is CASSHPLNTEAFF. DNA for the CDR3: TGCGCCAGCAGCCACCCTCTTAACACTGAAGCTTTCTTT.

J is TRBJ2-7 and V is TRBV7-2, with 8 bases lining up with TRBD2. The V segment lost 5 bases and the J segment 1 base; nucleotides outside the gene matches: 7. This CDR3 contains 15 residues. Germline V CDR1 and CDR2: SGHTA, FQGNSA. CDR3 sequence: CASSRGGSGSYEQYF. The CDR3 DNA reads as TGTGCCAGCAGCCGCGGGGGGAGCGGTTCCTACGAGCAGTACTTC.

The sample holds a few counts of this clonotype. The chain couples TRBV7-3 to TRBJ2-1, with 8 nucleotides matching TRBD2. Germline V gene sequence: CDR1 SGHTA, CDR2 FQGTGA. V dropped 5 bases and J dropped 4; count of bases not matched to a gene: 7. The CDR3 is 15 residues long. CDR3 sequence: CASSPDGGEYNEQFF. The CDR3 DNA reads as TGTGCCAGCAGCCCGGACGGGGGGGAATACAATGAGCAGTTCTTC.

This clonotype was recorded a few times. The chain uses TRBV7-9 and TRBJ1-2, with D possibly being TRBD1 (5 bases). Germline V lookup: CDR1 SEHNR, CDR2 FQNEAQ (reference sequence). This CDR3 contains 16 residues. V was cut by 1 base and J by 4 bases, with 16 bases left in between. The CDR3: CASSLDQWTSRYGYTF. The CDR3 bases are TGTGCCAGCAGCTTAGACCAATGGACAAGTCGCTATGGCTACACCTTC.

The rearrangement joins TRBV20-1 to TRBJ2-5; TRBD2 agrees at 8 bases. Trimming at V came to 0 bases and at J to 3 bases, leaving 6 bases not matched to a gene. This CDR3 spans 15 amino acids. Per germline, CDR1 DFQATT and CDR2 SNEGSKA (reference sequence). CDR3 coding DNA: TGCAGTGCTAGAGATCCGGCGGGGGGTAAAGAGACCCAGTACTTC. Translated, it gives CSARDPAGGKETQYF.

Concerning this clonotype itself: The junction departs from germline at one end; a sequencing error may be responsible. This chain connects TRBV7-3 to TRBJ2-1; D tentatively reads TRBD1 or TRBD2 (5 bases each). Germline-derived CDR1 and CDR2 are SGHTA and FQGTGA. The CDR3 has 14 amino acids. The CDR3 is CSSSLRDGHGEQFF. CDR3 nucleotides: TGTTCCAGCAGCTTAAGGGACGGGCATGGCGAGCAGTTCTTC.

This clonotype was picked up a small number of times. The chain uses TRBV29-1 and TRBJ1-1, with D perhaps TRBD1 (5 bases). Per the germline V gene, CDR1 is SQVTM and CDR2 is ANQGSEA. V dropped 1 base and J dropped 4 bases, with 13 bases sitting between them. The CDR3 covers 14 residues. The CDR3 DNA follows: TGCAGCGTTGAAGGGTACCGGGGGTTCACTGAAGCTTTCTTT. The encoded protein is CSVEGYRGFTEAFF.

V and J are TRBV4-3 and TRBJ1-2; tentative D call: TRBD1 (6 bases). CDR3 length: 14 residues. The germline V and J ends were trimmed by 0 bases and 4 bases, with 9 bases remaining between them. Germline CDR1 is LGHNA and CDR2 is YSLEER. The CDR3 is CASSQEDSLYGYTF. Here the CDR3 DNA reads TGCGCCAGCAGCCAAGAGGACAGCCTCTATGGCTACACCTTC.

There are a few counts of this clonotype. V gene TRBV11-2 combines with J gene TRBJ1-2; TRBD1 matches 11 bases. V was clipped by 3 bases and J by 2 bases; unmatched bases: 5. Looked up from germline, CDR1 is SGHAT and CDR2 is FQNNGV. The CDR3 has 16 residues. The CDR3 region is CASSFTDRGRNYGYTF. The CDR3 nucleotides read TGTGCCAGCAGCTTCACGGACAGGGGGCGCAACTATGGCTACACCTTC.

This clonotype was seen a handful of times. This sequence joins TRBV20-1 and TRBJ2-1; the match to TRBD2 covers 11 bases. Germline values: CDR1 DFQATT, CDR2 SNEGSKA (reference sequence). V was pared by 0 bases and J by 7 bases, with 8 bases of the junction left unmatched. The CDR3 sequence is 16 residues long. Written as DNA, the CDR3 is TGCAGTGCTAGAGATAGCGGGAGGGCCCGGGGTAATGAGCAGTTCTTC. Translated, it gives CSARDSGRARGNEQFF.

This clonotype was seen a handful of times. The chain employs TRBV7-9 and TRBJ2-4, with 7 bases fitting TRBD1. Unmatched junction bases numbered 11, after V lost 4 bases and J lost 5 bases. The CDR3 contains 16 residues. CDR1 and CDR2 (germline): SEHNR, FQNEAQ (reference sequence). DNA of the CDR3: TGTGCCAGCAGCTCGACCACAGGGGAGCCTCAAAACATTCAGTACTTC. Amino acids: CASSSTTGEPQNIQYF.

This clonotype has more than one count but fewer than ten. The chain uses TRBV29-1 and TRBJ2-1; TRBD2 aligns across 8 bases. This CDR3 region has 13 residues. V lost 7 bases, J lost 6 bases, and 8 bases stayed unmatched. Germline assignment: CDR1 SQVTM and CDR2 ANQGSEA. DNA for the CDR3: TGCAGCGCCGGGACTAGTGCCCTCAATGAGCAGTTCTTC. Translating gives CSAGTSALNEQFF.

This chain connects TRBV13 to TRBJ1-2; D is uncertain. The CDR3 is 13 amino acids. The germline gives CDR1 PRHDT, CDR2 FYEKMQ (reference sequence). The V gene lost 5 bases and the J gene lost 2 bases, with 9 bases spanning the gap. The CDR3 sequence is CASSQQENYGYTF. The DNA for the CDR3 is TGTGCCAGCAGCCAGCAGGAGAACTATGGCTACACCTTC.

At least ten counts were recorded for this clonotype. This rearrangement joins TRBV5-1 to TRBJ2-1; 9 bases map to TRBD1. The ends lost 3 bases at V and 4 bases at J; junction bases unmatched: 2. This CDR3 region has 14 residues. Germline CDR1 reads SGHRS; CDR2 reads YFSETQ. The CDR3 DNA is TGCGCCAGCAGCTCGGGACAGGGTTACAATGAGCAGTTCTTC. Translating it yields CASSSGQGYNEQFF.

This clonotype occurred a few times. V usage is TRBV7-2 and J usage is TRBJ2-7; 11 positions match TRBD1. Germline assignment: CDR1 SGHTA and CDR2 FQGNSA. With V trimmed by 5 bases and J by 5 bases, 11 bases remained unmatched. There are 16 residues in the CDR3. CDR3 sequence reads: CASSLQGQGAADEQYF. For the CDR3, the DNA is TGTGCCAGCAGCCTACAAGGACAGGGGGCAGCAGACGAGCAGTACTTC.

The chain links TRBV12-3 or TRBV12-4 to TRBJ2-7; D may be TRBD2 (5 bases). The CDR3 totals 13 residues. V lost 4 bases, J lost 5 bases, and 12 bases lay in between. The CDR3, as DNA: TGTGCCAGCAGTTCGGACTCCTTCCACGAGCAGTACTTC. Its protein product is CASSSDSFHEQYF.

J is TRBJ1-2 and V is TRBV5-1; TRBD1 might be the D (6 bases). The CDR3 spans 13 residues. Germline V lookup: CDR1 SGHRS, CDR2 YFSETQ. V was pared by 0 bases and J by 8 bases, with 11 bases between. The CDR3 sequence is CASSLERGQGYTF. The CDR3 bases are TGCGCCAGCAGCTTGGAGCGGGGGCAAGGCTACACCTTC.

This clonotype was detected a few times. J is TRBJ1-1 and V is TRBV7-2, with TRBD1 as a possible D gene (6 bases). The CDR3 extends over 14 amino acids. Trimming stripped 5 bases from V and 4 bases from J, with 14 bases between. Per the germline V gene, CDR1 is SGHTA and CDR2 is FQGNSA. In nucleotides, the CDR3 is TGTGCCAGCAGCCCCCAGGGGCTGAGCACTGAAGCTTTCTTT. Its translation: CASSPQGLSTEAFF.

The rearrangement joins TRBV5-1 to TRBJ2-2, with D uncertain. Trimming took off 0 bases at V and 4 bases at J, with 7 bases between the two ends. CDR3 length equals 14 residues. The germline V gene encodes CDR1 SGHRS and CDR2 YFSETQ. The CDR3 loop reads CASSLAAVTGELFF. CDR3 DNA: TGCGCCAGCAGCTTGGCCGCGGTCACCGGGGAGCTGTTTTTT.